This TCR beta chain was obtained from a study of T cell repertoires in cytomegalovirus infection. Study-level information: Used in the study were CMV epitopes, some recently identified and HLA-C-restricted, others well-studied and HLA-B-restricted. Matching HLA type and CMV infection were both indicated by public TCR beta signatures. Study-wide results and caveats: What dominated the ex vivo response were HLA-C-restricted CMV-specific TCR beta clonotypes.

This clonotype has only one observation. Its antigen is still unknown. MiXCR, run by TCRdb on the reads, gives a single entry per CDR3 protein. Of 300,000 or so distinct CDR3 sequences in the sample, 25% were seen once. The CDR3 has 12 residues. V lost 7 bases and J 2 bases, leaving 11 bases between the germline ends. The germline CDR1 and CDR2 sequences are DFQATT and SNEGSKA (reference sequence). The clonotype originates from a human donor in good health (CMV status not recorded). Some clones in this sample may be carry-over from other donors' samples. The specimen was cultured PBMCs, collected from culture after CMV antigen stimulation. The chain couples TRBV20-1 to TRBJ2-5; no clear D gene. The CDR3 here is CSVRSPQETQYF. CDR3 DNA sequence: TGCAGTGTCCGGTCGCCACAAGAGACCCAGTACTTC.